The subject of this entry is one TCR beta chain. This record comes from a study of OX40 agonist ivuxolimab in advanced cancers. Looking at the study overall: Ivuxolimab is a fully human IgG2 antibody that activates OX40 (CD134).

Looked up from germline, CDR1 is SGHAT and CDR2 is FQNNGV. This CDR3 contains 13 residues. The V end lost 4 bases, the J end lost 7 bases, and 13 bases lay between the germline ends. Autoimmune disease history or systemic immunosuppression disqualified patients. The table came from immunoSEQ multiplex PCR; TCRdb's copy has only in-frame clones and leaves some out. The table records more than 50,000 clones, 90% to 95% of them present only once. Sequencing used CD4+ or CD8+ T cells sorted from blood, obtained in a trial of the OX40 agonist ivuxolimab. The source is an adult with an advanced solid tumor such as melanoma, head and neck, liver or kidney cancer. The V call is TRBV11-2, the J call TRBJ1-1, with a weak D call TRBD1 (6 bases). The CDR3 here is CASSSKWTDEAFF. CDR3 coding DNA: TGTGCCAGCAGCTCCAAATGGACAGATGAAGCTTTCTTT.